The clone carrying this TCR beta chain has more than one count but fewer than ten. A much bigger clone sits one base away, suggesting this may be a read error. TCRdb recomputed calls from the reads with MiXCR, one row per CDR3 protein. The sample yields approximately 240,000 distinct CDR3 sequences, 29% seen once. The data belong to a study of kidney transplant recipient with SARS-CoV-2 infection. The CDR3 is made up of 14 amino acids. Germline CDR1 reads SGHNT; CDR2 reads YENEEA. This clonotype originated in a male patient younger than 45 who had COVID-19 and was a kidney transplant recipient. The graft donor may have given rise to some T cells. J is TRBJ1-1 and V is TRBV11-3; D is undetermined. The sample consisted of a blood sample, taken at baseline and around day 120 from a kidney transplant recipient. CDR3 residues: CASNLAAGNTEAFF. The CDR3 DNA sequence: TGTGCCAGCAACTTAGCTGCGGGGAACACTGAAGCTTTCTTT.